This T cell receptor (beta chain) derives from a study of vaccination effects on CD4 cells after COVID-19. Prior to sequencing, the ViraFEST assay stimulated PBMC with viral peptide pools, which expanded the antigen-specific CD4+ T cells. The culture ran for nine to ten days, and then CD4+ T cells were isolated. Participants were given two doses of BNT162b2 or mRNA-1273 vaccine. Measured with immunoSEQ multiplex PCR; TCRdb has only the in-frame clones, and not every one. This repertoire shows roughly 70,000 clones, 76% found once; its top ten account for 0.95%. The CDR3 is 16 residues long. Per the germline V gene, CDR1 is SEHNR and CDR2 is FQNEAQ (reference sequence). The junction had 11 bases not matched to a gene; V was cut back by 6 bases and J by 5 bases. To note about this clone: As yet, its antigen is unknown.

The specimen was CD4+ T cells from PBMCs cultured with HCoV-OC43 spike peptides, collected after COVID-19 vaccination. The subset is: HCoV-OC43 spike overlapping peptide pool stimulation. The origin of this receptor is a human donor who received a COVID-19 vaccine. The rearrangement links TRBV7-9 to TRBJ2-2, with 8 bases that match TRBD1. The CDR3 region is CASSHGGQGATGELFF. DNA of the CDR3: TGTGCCAGCAGTCACGGAGGGCAGGGGGCAACCGGGGAGCTGTTTTTT.